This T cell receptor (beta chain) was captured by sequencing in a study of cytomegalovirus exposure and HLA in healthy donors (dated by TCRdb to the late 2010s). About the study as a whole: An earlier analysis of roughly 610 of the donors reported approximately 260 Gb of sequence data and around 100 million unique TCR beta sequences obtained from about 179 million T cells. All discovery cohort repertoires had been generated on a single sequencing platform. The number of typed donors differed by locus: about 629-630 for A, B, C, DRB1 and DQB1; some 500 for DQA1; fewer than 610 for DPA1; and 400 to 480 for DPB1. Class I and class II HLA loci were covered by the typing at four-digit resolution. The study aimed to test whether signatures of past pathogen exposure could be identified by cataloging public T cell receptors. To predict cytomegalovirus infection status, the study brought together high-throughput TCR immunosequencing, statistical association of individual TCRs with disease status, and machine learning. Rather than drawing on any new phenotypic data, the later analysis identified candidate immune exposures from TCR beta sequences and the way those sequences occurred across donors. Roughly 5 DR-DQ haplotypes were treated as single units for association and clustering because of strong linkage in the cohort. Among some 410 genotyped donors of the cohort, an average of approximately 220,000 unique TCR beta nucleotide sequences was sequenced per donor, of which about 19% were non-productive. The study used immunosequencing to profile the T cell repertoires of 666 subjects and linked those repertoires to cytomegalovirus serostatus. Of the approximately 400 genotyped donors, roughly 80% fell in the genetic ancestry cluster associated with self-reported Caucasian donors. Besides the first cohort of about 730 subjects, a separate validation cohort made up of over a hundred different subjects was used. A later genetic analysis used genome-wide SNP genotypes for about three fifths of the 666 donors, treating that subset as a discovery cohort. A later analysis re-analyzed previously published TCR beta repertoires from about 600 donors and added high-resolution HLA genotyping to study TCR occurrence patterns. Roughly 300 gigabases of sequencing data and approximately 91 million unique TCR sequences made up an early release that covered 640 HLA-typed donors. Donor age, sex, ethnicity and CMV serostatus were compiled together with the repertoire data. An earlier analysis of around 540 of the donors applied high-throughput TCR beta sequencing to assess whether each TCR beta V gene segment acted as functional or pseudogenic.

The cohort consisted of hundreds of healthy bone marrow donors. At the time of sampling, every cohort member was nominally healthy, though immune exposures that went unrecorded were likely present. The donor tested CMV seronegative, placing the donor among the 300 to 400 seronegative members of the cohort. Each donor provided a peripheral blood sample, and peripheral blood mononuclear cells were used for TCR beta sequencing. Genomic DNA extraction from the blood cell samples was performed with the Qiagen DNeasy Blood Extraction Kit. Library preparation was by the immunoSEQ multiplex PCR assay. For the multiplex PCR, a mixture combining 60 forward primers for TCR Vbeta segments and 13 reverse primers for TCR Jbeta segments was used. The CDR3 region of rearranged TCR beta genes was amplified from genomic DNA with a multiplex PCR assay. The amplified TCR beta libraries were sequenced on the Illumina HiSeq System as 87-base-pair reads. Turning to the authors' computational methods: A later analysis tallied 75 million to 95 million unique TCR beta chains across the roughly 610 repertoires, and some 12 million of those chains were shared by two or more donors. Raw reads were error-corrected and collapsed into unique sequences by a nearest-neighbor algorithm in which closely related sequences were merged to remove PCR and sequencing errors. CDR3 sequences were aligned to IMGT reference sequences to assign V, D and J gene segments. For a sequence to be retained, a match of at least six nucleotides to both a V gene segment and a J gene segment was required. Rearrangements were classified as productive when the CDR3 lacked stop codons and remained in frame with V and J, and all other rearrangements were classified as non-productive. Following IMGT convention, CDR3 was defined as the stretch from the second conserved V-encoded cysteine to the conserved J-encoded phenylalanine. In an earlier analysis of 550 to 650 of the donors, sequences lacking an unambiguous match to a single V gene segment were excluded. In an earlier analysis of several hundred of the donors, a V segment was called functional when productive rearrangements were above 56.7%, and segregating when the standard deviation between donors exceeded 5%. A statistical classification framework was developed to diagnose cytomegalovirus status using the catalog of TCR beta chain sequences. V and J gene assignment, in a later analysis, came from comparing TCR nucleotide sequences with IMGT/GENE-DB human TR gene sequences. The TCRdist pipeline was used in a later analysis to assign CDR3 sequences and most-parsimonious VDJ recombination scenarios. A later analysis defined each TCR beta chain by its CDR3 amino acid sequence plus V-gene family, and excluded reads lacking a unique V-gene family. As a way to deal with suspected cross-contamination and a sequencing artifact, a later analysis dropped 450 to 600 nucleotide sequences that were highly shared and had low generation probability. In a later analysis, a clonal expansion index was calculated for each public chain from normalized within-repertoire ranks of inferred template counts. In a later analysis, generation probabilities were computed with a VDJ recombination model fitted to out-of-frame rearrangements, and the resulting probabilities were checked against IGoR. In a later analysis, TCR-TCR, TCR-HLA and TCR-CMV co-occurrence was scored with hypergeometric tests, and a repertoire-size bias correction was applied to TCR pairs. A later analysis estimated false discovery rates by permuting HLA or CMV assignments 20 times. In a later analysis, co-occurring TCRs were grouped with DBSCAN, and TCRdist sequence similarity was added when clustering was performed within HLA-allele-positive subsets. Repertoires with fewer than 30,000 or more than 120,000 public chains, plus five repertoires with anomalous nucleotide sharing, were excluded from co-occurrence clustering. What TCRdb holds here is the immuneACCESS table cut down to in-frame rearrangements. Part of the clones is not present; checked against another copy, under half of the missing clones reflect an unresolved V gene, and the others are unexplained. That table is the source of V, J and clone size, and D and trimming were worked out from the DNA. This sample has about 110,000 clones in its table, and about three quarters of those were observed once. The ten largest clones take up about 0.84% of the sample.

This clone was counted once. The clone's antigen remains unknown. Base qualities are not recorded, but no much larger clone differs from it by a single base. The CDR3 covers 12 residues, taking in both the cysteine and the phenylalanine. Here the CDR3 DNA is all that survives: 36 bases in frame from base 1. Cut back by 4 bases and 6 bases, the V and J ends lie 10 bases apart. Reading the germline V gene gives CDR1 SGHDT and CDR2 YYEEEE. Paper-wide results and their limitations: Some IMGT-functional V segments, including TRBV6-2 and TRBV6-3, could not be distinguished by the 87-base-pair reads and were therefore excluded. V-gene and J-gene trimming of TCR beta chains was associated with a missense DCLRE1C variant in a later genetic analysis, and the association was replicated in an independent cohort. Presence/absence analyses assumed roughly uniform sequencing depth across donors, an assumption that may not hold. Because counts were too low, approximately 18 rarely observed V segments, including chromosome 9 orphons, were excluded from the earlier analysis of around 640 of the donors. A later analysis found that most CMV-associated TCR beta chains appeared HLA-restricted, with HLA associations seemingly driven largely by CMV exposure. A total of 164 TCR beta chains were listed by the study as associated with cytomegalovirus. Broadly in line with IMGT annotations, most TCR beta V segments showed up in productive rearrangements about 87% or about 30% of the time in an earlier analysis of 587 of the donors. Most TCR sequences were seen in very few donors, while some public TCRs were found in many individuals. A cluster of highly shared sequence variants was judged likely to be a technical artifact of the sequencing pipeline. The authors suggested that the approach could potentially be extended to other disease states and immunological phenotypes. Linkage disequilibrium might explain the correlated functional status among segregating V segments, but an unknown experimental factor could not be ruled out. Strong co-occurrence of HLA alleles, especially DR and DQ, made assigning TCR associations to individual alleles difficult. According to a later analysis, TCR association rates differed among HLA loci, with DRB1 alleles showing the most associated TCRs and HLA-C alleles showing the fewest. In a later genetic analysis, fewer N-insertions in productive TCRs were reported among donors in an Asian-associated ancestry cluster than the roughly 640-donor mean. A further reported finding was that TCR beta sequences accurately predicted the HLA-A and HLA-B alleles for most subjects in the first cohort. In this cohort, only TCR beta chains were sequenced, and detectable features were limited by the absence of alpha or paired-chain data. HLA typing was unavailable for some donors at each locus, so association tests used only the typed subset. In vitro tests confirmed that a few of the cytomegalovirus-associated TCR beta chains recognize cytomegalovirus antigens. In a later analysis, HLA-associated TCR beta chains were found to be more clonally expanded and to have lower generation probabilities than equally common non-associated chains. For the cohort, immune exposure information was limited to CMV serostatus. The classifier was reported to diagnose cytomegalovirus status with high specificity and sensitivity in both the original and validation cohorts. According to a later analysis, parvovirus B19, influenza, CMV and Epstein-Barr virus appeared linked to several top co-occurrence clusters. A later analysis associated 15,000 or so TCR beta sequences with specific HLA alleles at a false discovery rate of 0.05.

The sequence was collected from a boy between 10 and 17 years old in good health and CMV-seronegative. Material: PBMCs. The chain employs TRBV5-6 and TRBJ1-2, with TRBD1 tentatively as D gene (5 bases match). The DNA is TGTGCCAGCAGCCCCAGGGCGGATGGCTACACCTTC. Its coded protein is CASSPRADGYTF.